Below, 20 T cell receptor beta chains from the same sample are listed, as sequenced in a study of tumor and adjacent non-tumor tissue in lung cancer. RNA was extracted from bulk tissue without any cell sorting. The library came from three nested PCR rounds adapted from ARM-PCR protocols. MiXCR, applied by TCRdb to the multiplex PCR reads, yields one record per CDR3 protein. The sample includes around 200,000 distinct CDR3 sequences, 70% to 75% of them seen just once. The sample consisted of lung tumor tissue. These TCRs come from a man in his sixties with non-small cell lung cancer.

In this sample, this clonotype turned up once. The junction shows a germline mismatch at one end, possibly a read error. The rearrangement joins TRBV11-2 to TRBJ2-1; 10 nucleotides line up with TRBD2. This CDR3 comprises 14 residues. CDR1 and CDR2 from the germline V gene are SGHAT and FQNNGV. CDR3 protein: CASSSSGGYNVQFF. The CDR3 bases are TGTGCCAGCAGTTCTAGCGGGGGATACAATGTGCAGTTCTTC.

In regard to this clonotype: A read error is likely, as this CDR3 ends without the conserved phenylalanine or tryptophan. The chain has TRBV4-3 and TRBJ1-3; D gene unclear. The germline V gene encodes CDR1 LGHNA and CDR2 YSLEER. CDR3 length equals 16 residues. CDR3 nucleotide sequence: TGCGCCAGCAGCGACCGGACGCGTGGCTCTGGAGACACCATATATTCT. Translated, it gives CASSDRTRGSGDTIYS.

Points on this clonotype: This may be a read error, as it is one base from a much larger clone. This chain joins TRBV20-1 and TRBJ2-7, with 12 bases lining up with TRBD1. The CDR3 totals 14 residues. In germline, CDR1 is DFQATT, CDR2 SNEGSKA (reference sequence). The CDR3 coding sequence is TGCAGTGCTAGTCCGGGACAGGGGGCCTTCGAGGAGTACTTC. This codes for CSASPGQGAFEEYF.

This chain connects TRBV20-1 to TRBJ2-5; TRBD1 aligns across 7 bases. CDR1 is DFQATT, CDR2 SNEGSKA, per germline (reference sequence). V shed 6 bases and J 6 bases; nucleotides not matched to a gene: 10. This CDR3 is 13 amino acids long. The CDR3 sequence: CSASGQQRKTQYF. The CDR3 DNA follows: TGCAGTGCCTCGGGACAGCAAAGAAAGACCCAGTACTTC.

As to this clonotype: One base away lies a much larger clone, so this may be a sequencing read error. CDR3: CASRLDTTYNEQFF. CDR3 coding DNA: TGTGCCAGCAGGTTAGACACCACCTACAATGAGCAGTTCTTC. The chain is built from TRBV6-5 and TRBJ2-1; unclear D gene. V lost 6 bases, J lost 2 bases, and 11 bases lay in between. The CDR3 has 14 residues. In germline, CDR1 is MNHEY, CDR2 SVGAGI.

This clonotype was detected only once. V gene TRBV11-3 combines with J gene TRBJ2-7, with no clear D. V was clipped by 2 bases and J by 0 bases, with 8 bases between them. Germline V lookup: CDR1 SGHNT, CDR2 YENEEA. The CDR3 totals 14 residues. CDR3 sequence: CASSLRHISYEQYF. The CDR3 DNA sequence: TGTGCCAGCAGCTTAAGACACATCTCCTACGAGCAGTACTTC.

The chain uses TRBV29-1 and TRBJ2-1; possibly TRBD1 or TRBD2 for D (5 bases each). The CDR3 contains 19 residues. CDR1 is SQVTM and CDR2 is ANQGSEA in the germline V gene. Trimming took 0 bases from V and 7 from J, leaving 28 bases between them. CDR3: CSVEDKTRDADSQWNEQFF. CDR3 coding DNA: TGCAGCGTTGAAGATAAGACCCGGGACGCCGACTCGCAATGGAATGAGCAGTTCTTC.

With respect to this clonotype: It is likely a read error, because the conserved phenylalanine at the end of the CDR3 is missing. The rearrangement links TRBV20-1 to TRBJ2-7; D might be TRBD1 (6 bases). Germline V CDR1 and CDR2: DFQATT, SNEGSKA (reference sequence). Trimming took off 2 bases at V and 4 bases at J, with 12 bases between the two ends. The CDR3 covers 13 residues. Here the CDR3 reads CSARRTADYEQYL. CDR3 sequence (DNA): TGCAGTGCTAGACGGACAGCCGATTACGAGCAGTACCTC.

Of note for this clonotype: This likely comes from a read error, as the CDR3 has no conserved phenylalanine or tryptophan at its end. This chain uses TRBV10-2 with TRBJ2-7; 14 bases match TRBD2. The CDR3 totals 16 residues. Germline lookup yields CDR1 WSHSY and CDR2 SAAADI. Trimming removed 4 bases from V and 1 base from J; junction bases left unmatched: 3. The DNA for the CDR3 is TGCGCCAGCAGTGGGACTAGCGGGGGGCCTTCCTACGAGCAGTACTCC. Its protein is CASSGTSGGPSYEQYS.

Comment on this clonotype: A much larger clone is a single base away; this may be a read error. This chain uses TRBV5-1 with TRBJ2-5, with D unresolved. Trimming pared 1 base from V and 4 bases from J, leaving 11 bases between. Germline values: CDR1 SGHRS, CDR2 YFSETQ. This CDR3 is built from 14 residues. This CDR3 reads CASSLSTVPETQYF. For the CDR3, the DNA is TGCGCCAGCAGCTTGTCCACGGTGCCAGAGACCCAGTACTTC.

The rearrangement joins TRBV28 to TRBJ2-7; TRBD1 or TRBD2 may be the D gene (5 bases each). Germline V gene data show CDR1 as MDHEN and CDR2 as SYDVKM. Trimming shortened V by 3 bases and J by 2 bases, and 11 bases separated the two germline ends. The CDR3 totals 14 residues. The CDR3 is CASSFPGTAYEQYF. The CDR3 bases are TGTGCCAGCAGTTTTCCAGGGACGGCCTACGAGCAGTACTTC.

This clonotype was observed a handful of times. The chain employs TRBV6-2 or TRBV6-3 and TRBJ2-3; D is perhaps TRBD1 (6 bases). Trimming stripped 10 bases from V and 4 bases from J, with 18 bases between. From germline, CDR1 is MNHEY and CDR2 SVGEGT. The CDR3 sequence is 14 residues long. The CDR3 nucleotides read TGTGCCACCCGCCGTGGTGCAGGGGCAGATACGCAGTATTTT. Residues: CATRRGAGADTQYF.

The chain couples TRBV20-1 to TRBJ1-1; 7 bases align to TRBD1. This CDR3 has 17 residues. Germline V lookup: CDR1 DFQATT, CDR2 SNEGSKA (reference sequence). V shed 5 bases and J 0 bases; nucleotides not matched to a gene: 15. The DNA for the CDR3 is TGCAGTGCTCTCCTTTTGAGACAGGGCCTCATGAACACTGAAGCTTTCTTT. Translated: CSALLLRQGLMNTEAFF.

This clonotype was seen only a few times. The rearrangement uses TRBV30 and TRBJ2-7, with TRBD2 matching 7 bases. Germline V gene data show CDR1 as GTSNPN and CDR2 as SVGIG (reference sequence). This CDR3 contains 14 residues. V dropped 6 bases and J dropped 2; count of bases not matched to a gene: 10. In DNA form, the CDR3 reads TGTGCCTGTCACGGGGGTAGCGGGCCCTACGAGCAGTACTTC. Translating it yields CACHGGSGPYEQYF. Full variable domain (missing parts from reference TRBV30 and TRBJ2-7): SQTIHQWPATLVQPVGSPLSLECTVEGTSNPNLYWYRQAAGRGLQLLFYSVGIGQISSEVPQNLSASRPQDRQFILSSKKLLLSDSGFYLCACHGGSGPYEQYFGPGTRLTVT.

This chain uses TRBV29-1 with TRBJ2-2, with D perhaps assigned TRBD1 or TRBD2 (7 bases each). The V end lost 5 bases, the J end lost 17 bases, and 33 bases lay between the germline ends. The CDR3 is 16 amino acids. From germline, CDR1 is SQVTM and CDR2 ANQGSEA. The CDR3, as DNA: TGCAGCGTTTTTACTCCGGGACAGACGAACACCGGGGGGCTCTTTTTT. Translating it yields CSVFTPGQTNTGGLFF.

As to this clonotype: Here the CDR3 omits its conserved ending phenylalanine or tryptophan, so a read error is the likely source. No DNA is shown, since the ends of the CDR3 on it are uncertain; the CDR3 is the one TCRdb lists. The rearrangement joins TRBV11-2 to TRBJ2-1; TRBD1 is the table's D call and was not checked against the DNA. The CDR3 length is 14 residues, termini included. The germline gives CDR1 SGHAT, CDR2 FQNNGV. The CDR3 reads CVSSLEPGGHGRFV.

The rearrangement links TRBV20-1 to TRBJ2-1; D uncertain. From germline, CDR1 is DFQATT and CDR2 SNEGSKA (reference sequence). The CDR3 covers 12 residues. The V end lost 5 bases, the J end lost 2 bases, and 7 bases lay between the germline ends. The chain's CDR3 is CSAHSPYNEQFF. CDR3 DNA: TGCAGTGCTCACAGCCCCTACAATGAGCAGTTCTTC.

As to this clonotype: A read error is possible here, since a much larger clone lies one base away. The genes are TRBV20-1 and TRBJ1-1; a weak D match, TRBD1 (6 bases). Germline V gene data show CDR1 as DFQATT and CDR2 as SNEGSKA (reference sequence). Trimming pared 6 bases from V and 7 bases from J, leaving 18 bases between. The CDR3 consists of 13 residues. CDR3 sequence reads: CSATQGSGIEAFF. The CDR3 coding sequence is TGCAGTGCCACGCAGGGGAGTGGAATTGAAGCTTTCTTT.

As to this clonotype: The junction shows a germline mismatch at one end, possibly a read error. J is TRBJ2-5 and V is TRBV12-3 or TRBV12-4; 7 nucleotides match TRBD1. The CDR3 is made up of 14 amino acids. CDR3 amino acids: CPSRVTGSGETQYF. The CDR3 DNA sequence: TGTCCCAGCAGGGTGACAGGGAGTGGAGAGACCCAGTACTTC.

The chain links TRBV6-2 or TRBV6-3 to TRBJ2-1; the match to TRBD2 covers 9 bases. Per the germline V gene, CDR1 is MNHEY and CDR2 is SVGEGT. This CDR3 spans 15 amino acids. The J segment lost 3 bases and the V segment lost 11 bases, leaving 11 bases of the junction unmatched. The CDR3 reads CAFSSSGKVYNEQFF. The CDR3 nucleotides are TGTGCCTTCAGTTCTAGCGGGAAGGTCTACAATGAGCAGTTCTTC.